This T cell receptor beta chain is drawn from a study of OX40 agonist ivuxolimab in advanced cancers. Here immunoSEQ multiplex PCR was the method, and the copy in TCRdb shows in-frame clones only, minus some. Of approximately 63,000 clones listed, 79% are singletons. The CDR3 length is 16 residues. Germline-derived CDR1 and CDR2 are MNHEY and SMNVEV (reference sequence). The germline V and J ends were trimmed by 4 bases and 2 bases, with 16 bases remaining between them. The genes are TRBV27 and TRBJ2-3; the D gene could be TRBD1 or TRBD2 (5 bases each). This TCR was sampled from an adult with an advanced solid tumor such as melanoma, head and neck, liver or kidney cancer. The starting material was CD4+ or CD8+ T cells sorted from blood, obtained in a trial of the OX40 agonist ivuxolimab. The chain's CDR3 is CASSSTGTGSTDTQYF. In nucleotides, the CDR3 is TGTGCCAGCAGTTCAACCGGGACGGGTTCCACAGATACGCAGTATTTT.